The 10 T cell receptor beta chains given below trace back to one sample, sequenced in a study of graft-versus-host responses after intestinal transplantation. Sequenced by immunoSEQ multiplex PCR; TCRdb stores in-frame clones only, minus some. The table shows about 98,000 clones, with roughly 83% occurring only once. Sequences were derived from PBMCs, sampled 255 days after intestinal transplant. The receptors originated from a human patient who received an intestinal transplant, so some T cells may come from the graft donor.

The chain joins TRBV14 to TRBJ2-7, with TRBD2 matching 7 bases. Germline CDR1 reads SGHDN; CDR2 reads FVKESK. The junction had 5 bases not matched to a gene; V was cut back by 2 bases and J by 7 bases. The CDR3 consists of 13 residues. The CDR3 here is CASSQNSAGEQYF. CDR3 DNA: TGTGCCAGCAGCCAAAACTCAGCGGGGGAGCAGTACTTC.

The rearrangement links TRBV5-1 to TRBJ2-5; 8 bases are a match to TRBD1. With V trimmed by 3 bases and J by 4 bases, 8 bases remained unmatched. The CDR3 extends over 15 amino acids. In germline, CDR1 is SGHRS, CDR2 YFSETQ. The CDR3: CASSWTGMVGETQYF. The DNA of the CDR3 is TGCGCCAGCAGCTGGACAGGGATGGTAGGAGAGACCCAGTACTTC.

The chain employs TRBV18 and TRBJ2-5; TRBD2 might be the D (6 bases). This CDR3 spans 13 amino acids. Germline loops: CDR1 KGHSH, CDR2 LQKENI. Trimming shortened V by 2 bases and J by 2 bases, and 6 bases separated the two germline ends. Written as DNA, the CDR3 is TGTGCCAGCTCACCAGCGGGGCAAGAGACCCAGTACTTC. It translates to CASSPAGQETQYF.

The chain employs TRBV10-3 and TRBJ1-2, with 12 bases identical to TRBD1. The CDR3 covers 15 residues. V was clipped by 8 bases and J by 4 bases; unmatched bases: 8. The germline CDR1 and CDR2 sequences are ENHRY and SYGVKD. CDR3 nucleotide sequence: TGTGCCATCGCCCGGGACAGGGGGCTATTCTATGGCTACACCTTC. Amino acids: CAIARDRGLFYGYTF.

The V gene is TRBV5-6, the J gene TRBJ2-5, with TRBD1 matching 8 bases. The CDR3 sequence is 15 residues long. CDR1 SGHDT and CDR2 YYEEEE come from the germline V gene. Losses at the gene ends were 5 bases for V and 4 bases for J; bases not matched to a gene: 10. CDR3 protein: CASRGFGQGGETQYF. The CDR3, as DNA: TGTGCCAGCAGGGGGTTTGGACAGGGAGGAGAGACCCAGTACTTC.

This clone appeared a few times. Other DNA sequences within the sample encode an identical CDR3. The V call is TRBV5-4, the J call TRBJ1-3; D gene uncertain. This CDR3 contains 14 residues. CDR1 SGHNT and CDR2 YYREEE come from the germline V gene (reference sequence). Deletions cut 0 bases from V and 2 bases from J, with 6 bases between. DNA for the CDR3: TGTGCCAGCAGCTTGGAGGGTCCTGGAAACACCATATATTTT. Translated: CASSLEGPGNTIYF.

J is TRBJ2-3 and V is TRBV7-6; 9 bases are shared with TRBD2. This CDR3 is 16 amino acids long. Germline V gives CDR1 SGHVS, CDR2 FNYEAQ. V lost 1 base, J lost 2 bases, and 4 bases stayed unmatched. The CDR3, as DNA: TGTGCCAGCAGCTTAGAGAGCGGGGGGTACACAGATACGCAGTATTTT. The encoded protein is CASSLESGGYTDTQYF.

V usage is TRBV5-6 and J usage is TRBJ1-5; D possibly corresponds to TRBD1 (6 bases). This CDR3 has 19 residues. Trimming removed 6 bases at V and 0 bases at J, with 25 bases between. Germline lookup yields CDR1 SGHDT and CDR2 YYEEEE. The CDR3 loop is CASILSGQRRGYSNQPQHF. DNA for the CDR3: TGTGCCAGCATCCTATCAGGACAGCGACGGGGATATAGCAATCAGCCCCAGCATTTT.

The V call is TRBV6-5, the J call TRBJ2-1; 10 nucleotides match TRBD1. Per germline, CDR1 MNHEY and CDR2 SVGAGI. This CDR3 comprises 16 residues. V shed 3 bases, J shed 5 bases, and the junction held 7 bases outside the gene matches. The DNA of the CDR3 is TGTGCCAGCAGTTATTCGGGACAGGGGTTGGACAATGAGCAGTTCTTC. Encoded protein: CASSYSGQGLDNEQFF.

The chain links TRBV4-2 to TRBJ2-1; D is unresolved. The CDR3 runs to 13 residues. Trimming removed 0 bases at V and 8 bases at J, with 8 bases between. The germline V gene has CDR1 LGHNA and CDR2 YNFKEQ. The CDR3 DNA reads TGTGCCAGCAGCCAAGATAGGAAGGATGAGCAGTTCTTC. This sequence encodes CASSQDRKDEQFF.